The 3 T cell receptor beta chains presented below share a single source sample, sequenced in a study of blood T cell repertoires in COVID-19 (dated by TCRdb to 2020 to 2022). The method was the immunoSEQ multiplex PCR assay. Here the immuneACCESS table is served through TCRdb, limited to in-frame sequences with V and J called. Missing clones are a known gap in these copies; in checked studies unresolved V genes cover under half, and the rest lacks a known reason. For this sample the table gives under 350,000 clones, of which around nine tenths were detected only once. The ten biggest clones cover approximately 2.4% of the sample. Material for sequencing was PBMCs or T cells enriched from blood (not recorded which). The receptors derive from a woman under 30 who had recovered from COVID-19.

The J gene is TRBJ2-1, the V gene TRBV29-1; possible D gene TRBD2, 5 bases. V was clipped by 3 bases and J by 4 bases, with 13 bases between them. The CDR3 sequence is 14 residues long. The germline V gene encodes CDR1 SQVTM and CDR2 ANQGSEA. CDR3 sequence reads: CSVDPSYAYNEQFF. CDR3 nucleotide sequence: TGCAGCGTTGATCCTAGCTACGCGTACAATGAGCAGTTCTTC.

This chain uses TRBV5-1 with TRBJ1-2; D is perhaps TRBD1 (5 bases). The germline CDR1 and CDR2 sequences are SGHRS and YFSETQ. The CDR3 has 15 amino acids. Trimming took 4 bases from V and 4 from J, leaving 17 bases between them. CDR3 residues: CASSPIGRGSYGYTF. The CDR3 DNA follows: TGCGCCAGCAGCCCTATCGGTAGGGGAAGCTATGGCTACACCTTC.

The genes are TRBV19 and TRBJ1-1, with unresolved D. Germline V gene data show CDR1 as LNHDA and CDR2 as SQIVND (reference sequence). Trimming shortened V by 2 bases and J by 2 bases, and 9 bases separated the two germline ends. This CDR3 has 14 amino acids. CDR3 bases: TGTGCCAGTAGTATAACTGGTCGAAACACTGAAGCTTTCTTT. It yields the protein CASSITGRNTEAFF. Supplemented by reference TRBV19 and TRBJ1-1, the full variable domain reads DGGITQSPKYLFRKEGQNVTLSCEQNLNHDAMYWYRQDPGQGLRLIYYSQIVNDFQKGDIAEGYSVSREKKESFPLTVTSAQKNPTAFYLCASSITGRNTEAFFGQGTRLTVV.